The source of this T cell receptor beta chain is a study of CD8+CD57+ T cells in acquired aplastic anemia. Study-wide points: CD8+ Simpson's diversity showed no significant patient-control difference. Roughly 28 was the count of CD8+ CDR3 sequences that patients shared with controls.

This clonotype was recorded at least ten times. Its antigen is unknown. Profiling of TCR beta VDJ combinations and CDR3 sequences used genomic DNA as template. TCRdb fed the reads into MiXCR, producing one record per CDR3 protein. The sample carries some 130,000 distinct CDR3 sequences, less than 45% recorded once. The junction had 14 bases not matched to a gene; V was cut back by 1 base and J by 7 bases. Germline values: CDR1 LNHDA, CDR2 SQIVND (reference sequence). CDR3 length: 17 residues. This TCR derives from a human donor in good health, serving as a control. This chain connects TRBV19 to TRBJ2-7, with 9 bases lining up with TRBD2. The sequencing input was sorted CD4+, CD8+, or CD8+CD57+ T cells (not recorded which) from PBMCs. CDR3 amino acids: CASSIGRAGGPEGEQYF. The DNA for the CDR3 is TGTGCCAGTAGTATAGGGCGAGCGGGAGGACCTGAAGGGGAGCAGTACTTC.